The following is a T cell receptor beta chain sequence with its context. Its target is unknown. The V and J ends lost 1 base and 2 bases, in that order; junction bases with no gene match: 4. This CDR3 has 17 residues. Germline values: CDR1 SEHNR, CDR2 FQNEAQ (reference sequence). Sequenced by immunoSEQ multiplex PCR; TCRdb stores in-frame clones only, minus some. The sample records about 45,000 clones, approximately 90% being singletons. The source of the sample is a study of OX40 agonist ivuxolimab in advanced cancers. Blood draws occurred at baseline, cycle 4 day 1, and cycle 7 day 1. Study observations and caveats: Researchers did not establish what antigens the expanded peripheral T cells target.

This chain uses TRBV7-9 with TRBJ2-5; 13 nucleotides align to TRBD2. The source material was CD4+ or CD8+ T cells sorted from blood, sampled in a trial of the OX40 agonist ivuxolimab. The TCR was taken from an adult with an advanced solid tumor such as melanoma, head and neck, liver or kidney cancer. As DNA, the CDR3 is TGTGCCAGCAGCTTAGGGTCGACTAGCGGGAGGCAAGAGACCCAGTACTTC. As protein: CASSLGSTSGRQETQYF.